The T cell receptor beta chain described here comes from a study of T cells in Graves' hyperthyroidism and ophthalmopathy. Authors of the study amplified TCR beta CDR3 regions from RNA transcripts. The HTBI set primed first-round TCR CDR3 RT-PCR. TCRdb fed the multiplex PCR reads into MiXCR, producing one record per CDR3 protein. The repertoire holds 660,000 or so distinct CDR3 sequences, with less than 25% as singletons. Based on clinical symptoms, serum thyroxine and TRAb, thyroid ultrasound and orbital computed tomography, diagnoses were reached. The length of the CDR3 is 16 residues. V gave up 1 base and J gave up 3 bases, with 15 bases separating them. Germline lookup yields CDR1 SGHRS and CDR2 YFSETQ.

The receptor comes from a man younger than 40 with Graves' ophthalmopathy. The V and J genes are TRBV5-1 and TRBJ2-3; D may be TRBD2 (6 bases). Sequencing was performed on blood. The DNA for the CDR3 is TGCGCCAGCAGCTTGCGTCCGGGAGAGGCAACAGATACGCAGTATTTT. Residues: CASSLRPGEATDTQYF.